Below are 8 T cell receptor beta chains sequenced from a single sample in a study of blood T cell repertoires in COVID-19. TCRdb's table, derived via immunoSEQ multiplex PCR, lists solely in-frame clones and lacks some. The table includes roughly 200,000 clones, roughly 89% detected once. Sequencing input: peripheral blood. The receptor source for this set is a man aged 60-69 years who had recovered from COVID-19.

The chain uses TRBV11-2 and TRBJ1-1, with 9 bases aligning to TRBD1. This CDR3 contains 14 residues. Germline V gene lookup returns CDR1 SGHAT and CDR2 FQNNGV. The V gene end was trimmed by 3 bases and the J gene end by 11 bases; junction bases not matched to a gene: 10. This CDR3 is CASSFKGTGYEAFF. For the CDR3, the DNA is TGTGCCAGCAGCTTTAAGGGGACAGGGTATGAGGCTTTCTTT.

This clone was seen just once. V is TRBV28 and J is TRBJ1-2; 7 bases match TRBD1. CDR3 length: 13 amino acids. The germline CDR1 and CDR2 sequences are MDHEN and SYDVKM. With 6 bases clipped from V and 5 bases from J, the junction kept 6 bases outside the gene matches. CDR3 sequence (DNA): TGTGCCAGCAGCCGAAGGGGGCGTTATGGCTACACCTTC. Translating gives CASSRRGRYGYTF.

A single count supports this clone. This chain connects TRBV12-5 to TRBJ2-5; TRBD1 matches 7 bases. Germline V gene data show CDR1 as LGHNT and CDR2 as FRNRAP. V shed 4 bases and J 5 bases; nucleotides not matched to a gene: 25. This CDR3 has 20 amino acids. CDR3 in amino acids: CASGSREALFGQGVDETQYF. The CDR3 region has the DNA TGTGCTAGTGGTTCGCGTGAGGCCTTATTCGGGCAGGGGGTCGATGAGACCCAGTACTTC.

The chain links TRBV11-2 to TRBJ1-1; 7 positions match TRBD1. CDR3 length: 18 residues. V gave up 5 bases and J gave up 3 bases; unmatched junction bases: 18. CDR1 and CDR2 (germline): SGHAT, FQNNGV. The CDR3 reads CASSPLLGGGGLYTEAFF. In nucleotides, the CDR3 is TGTGCCAGCAGCCCCCTTTTAGGAGGGGGCGGCTTGTACACTGAAGCTTTCTTT.

CDR3: CASSVPPGEQYF. The CDR3 bases are TGTGCCAGCAGCGTCCCTCCGGGGGAGCAGTACTTC. The rearrangement joins TRBV9 to TRBJ2-7; tentatively, D is TRBD2 (5 bases). CDR3 length equals 12 residues. From germline, CDR1 is SGDLS and CDR2 YYNGEE. V lost 2 bases, J lost 7 bases, and 10 bases lay in between.

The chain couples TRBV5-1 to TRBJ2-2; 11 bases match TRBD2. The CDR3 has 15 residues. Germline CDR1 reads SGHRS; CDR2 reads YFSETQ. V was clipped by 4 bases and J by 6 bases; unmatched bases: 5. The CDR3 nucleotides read TGCGCCAGCAGCCCGACTAGCGGGAAGGCCGGGGAGCTGTTTTTT. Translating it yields CASSPTSGKAGELFF.

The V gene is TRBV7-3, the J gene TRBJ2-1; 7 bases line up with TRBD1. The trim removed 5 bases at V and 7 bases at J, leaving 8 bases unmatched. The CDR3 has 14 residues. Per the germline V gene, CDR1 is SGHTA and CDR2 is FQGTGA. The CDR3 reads CASSLTGEHNEQFF. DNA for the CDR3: TGTGCCAGCAGCCTCACAGGGGAACATAATGAGCAGTTCTTC.

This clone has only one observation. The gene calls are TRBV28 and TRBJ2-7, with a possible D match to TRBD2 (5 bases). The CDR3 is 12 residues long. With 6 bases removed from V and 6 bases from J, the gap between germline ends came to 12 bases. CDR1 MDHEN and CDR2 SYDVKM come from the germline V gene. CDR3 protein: CASREGGREQYF. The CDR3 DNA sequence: TGTGCCAGCAGAGAAGGCGGGCGCGAGCAGTACTTC.